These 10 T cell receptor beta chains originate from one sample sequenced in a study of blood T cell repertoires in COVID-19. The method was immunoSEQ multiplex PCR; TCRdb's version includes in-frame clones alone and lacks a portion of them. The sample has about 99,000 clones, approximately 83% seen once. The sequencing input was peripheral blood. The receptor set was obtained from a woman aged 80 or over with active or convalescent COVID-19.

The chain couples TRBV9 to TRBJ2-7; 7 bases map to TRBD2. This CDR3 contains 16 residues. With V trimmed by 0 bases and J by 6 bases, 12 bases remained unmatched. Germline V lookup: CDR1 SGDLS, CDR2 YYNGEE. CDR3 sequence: CASSVGWSGATGEQYF. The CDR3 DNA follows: TGTGCCAGCAGCGTAGGATGGAGCGGGGCGACGGGCGAGCAGTACTTC.

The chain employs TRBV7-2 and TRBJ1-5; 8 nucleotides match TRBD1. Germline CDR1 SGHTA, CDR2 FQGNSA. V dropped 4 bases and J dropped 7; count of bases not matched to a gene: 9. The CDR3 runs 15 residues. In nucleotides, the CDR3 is TGTGCCAGCAGCTCTTGGGCAGGGGGCGGCCAGCCCCAGCATTTT. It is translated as CASSSWAGGGQPQHF.

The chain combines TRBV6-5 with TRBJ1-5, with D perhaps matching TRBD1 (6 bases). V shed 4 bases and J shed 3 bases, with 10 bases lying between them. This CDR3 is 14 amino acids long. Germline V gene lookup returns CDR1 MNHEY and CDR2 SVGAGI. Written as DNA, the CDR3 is TGTGCCAGCAGTTCAGGGGTCAACAATCAGCCCCAGCATTTT. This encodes CASSSGVNNQPQHF.

The CDR3 region is CASSLGGGRAVADTQYF. CDR3 nucleotides: TGTGCCAGCAGCTTAGGAGGTGGTAGAGCGGTGGCAGATACGCAGTATTTT. The genes are TRBV7-3 and TRBJ2-3; D is perhaps TRBD2 (5 bases). Trimming removed 2 bases at V and 4 bases at J, with 19 bases between. Germline CDR1 and CDR2: SGHTA and FQGTGA. CDR3 length: 17 residues.

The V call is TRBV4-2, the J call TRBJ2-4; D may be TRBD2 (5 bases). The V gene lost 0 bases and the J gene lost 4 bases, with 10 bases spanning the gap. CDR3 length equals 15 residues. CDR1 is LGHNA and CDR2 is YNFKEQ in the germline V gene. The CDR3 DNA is TGTGCCAGCAGCCAAGAGATCGGGATTAAAAACATTCAGTACTTC. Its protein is CASSQEIGIKNIQYF.

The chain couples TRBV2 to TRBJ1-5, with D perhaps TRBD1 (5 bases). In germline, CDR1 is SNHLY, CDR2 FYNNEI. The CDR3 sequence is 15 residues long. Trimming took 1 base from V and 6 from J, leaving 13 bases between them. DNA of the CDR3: TGTGCCAGCAGTGAAGAGTTGGGGGGGGGTCAGCCCCAGCATTTT. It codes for CASSEELGGGQPQHF.

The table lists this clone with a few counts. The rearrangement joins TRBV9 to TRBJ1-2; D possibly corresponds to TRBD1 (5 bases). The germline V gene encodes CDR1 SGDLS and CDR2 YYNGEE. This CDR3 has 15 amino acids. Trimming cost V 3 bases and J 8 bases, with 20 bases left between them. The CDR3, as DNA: TGTGCCAGCAGCGGTGACAGTGCCAGGGCTTACGGCTACACCTTC. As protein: CASSGDSARAYGYTF.

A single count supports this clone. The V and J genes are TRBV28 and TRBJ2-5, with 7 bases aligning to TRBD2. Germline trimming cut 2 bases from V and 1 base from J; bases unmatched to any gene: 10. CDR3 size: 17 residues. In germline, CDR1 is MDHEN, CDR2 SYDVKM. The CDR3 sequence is CASSLRDLAASQETQYF. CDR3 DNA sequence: TGTGCCAGCAGTTTACGCGATCTAGCGGCCTCCCAAGAGACCCAGTACTTC.

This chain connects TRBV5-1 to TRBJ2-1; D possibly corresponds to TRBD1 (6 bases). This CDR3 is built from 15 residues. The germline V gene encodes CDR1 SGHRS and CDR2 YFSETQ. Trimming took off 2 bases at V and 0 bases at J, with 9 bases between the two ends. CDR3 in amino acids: CASSFNRVSYNEQFF. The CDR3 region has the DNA TGCGCCAGCAGCTTTAACAGGGTCTCCTACAATGAGCAGTTCTTC.

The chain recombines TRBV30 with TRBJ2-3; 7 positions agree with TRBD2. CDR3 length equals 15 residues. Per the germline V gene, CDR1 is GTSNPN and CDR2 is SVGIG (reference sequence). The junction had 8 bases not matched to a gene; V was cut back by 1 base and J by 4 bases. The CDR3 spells CAWSASAGRADTQYF. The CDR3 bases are TGTGCCTGGAGTGCGTCGGCGGGGAGGGCAGATACGCAGTATTTT.